The 8 T cell receptor beta chains reported below all come from one sample, sequenced in a study of blood T cell repertoires in COVID-19 (TCRdb year 2020). The library was prepared using the immunoSEQ multiplex PCR assay. TCRdb mirrors the immuneACCESS table, restricted to in-frame sequences. Some clones are absent from its copies; in checked studies, under half trace to an unresolved V gene, and the reason for the others is unknown. Present in this sample are approximately 12,000 clones, 65% to 90% of which were seen just once. 3% to 4% of the sample lies in the top ten. The sample was peripheral blood. Receptors originate from an older woman with acute or convalescent COVID-19.

V gene TRBV6-1 combines with J gene TRBJ2-3, with 10 bases matching TRBD2. This CDR3 contains 19 residues. V dropped 4 bases and J dropped 10; count of bases not matched to a gene: 23. Germline CDR1 MNHNS, CDR2 SASEGT. This CDR3 is CASSGPGRRTSGDPSAQYF. For the CDR3, the DNA is TGTGCCAGCAGTGGGCCGGGCCGGAGGACTAGCGGAGACCCATCGGCGCAGTATTTT.

This chain joins TRBV21-1 and TRBJ1-1; the table's D call, TRBD1, was not checked against the DNA. TRBV21-1 is a pseudogene. CDR3 size: 16 residues. This CDR3 reads CASSKATGTENTEAFF. The CDR3 DNA is TGTGCCAGCAGCAAAGCGACAGGGACAGAGAACACTGAAGCTTTCTTT.

This clone is a singleton in its sample. The rearrangement joins TRBV15 to TRBJ2-2; 7 nucleotides agree with TRBD1. Germline V lookup: CDR1 LNHNV, CDR2 YYDKDF (reference sequence). V was clipped by 1 base and J by 4 bases; unmatched bases: 3. The CDR3 covers 15 residues. The CDR3 sequence is CATSRAGGGTGELFF. For the CDR3, the DNA is TGTGCCACCAGCAGAGCAGGGGGTGGCACCGGGGAGCTGTTTTTT.

The chain joins TRBV7-9 to TRBJ2-3; 7 bases fit TRBD2. The CDR3 has 14 residues. V trimming: 5 bases; J trimming: 3 bases; junction bases outside the gene matches: 5. In germline, CDR1 is SEHNR, CDR2 FQNEAQ (reference sequence). The CDR3 is CASSRGDVTDTQYF. In nucleotides, the CDR3 is TGTGCCAGCAGCCGGGGGGACGTTACAGATACGCAGTATTTT.

V and J are TRBV19 and TRBJ1-4; TRBD1 might be the D (5 bases). Trimming removed 5 bases from V and 2 bases from J, with 18 bases in between. The CDR3 contains 17 residues. Germline CDR1 LNHDA, CDR2 SQIVND (reference sequence). This chain's CDR3 is CASSAGGFGMTNEKLFF. The DNA for the CDR3 is TGTGCCAGTAGTGCTGGGGGGTTCGGGATGACTAATGAAAAACTGTTTTTT.

This clone occurred once. The chain recombines TRBV10-2 with TRBJ1-4; no firm D call. Germline values: CDR1 WSHSY, CDR2 SAAADI. The CDR3 runs 12 residues. V dropped 1 base and J dropped 12 bases, with 9 bases sitting between them. The CDR3 DNA follows: TGCGCCAGCAGTGAGTTTCGACACGAACTGTTTTTT. Its protein is CASSEFRHELFF.

The J gene is TRBJ2-7, the V gene TRBV6-5, with D tentatively TRBD1 (5 bases). CDR1 and CDR2 (germline): MNHEY, SVGAGI. The CDR3 has 14 residues. The germline V and J ends were trimmed by 7 bases and 0 bases, with 13 bases remaining between them. The CDR3 region has the DNA TGTGCCAGCACCTTGGGGCTGAGCTCCTACGAGCAGTACTTC. It is translated as CASTLGLSSYEQYF.

This clone was seen once. This chain links TRBV28 with TRBJ1-6, with 10 bases lining up with TRBD1. The ends lost 5 bases at V and 10 bases at J; junction bases unmatched: 8. The CDR3 extends over 15 amino acids. The germline V gene encodes CDR1 MDHEN and CDR2 SYDVKM. The CDR3 loop reads CASSPSGTGASPLHF. For the CDR3, the DNA is TGTGCCAGCAGTCCCAGTGGGACAGGGGCATCACCCCTCCACTTT.